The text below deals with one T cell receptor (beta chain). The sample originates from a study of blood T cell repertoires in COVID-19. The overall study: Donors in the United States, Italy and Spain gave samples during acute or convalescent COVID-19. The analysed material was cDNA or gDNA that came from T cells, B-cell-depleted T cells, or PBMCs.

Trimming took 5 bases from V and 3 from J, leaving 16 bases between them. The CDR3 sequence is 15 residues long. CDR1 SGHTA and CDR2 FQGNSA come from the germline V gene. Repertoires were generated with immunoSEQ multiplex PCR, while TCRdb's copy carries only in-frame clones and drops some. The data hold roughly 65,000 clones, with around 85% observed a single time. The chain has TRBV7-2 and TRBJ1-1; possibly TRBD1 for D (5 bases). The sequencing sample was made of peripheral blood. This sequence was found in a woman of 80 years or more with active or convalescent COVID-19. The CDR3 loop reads CASSRGQGRHTEAFF. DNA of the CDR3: TGTGCCAGCAGCCGTGGGCAGGGCCGACACACTGAAGCTTTCTTT.